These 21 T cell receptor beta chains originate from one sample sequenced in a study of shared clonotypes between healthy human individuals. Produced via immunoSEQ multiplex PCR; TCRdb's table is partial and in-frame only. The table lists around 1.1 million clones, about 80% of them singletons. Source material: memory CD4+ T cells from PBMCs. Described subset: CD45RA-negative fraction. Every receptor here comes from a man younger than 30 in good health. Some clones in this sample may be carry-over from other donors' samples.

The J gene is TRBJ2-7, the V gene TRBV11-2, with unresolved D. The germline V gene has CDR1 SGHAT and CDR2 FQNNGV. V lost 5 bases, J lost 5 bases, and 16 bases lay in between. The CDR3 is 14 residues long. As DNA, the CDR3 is TGTGCCAGCAGCGCGGACCAGAGGACCAACGAGCAGTACTTC. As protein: CASSADQRTNEQYF. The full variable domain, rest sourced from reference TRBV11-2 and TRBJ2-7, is EAGVAQSPRYKIIEKRQSVAFWCNPISGHATLYWYQQILGQGPKLLIQFQNNGVVDDSQLPKDRFSAERLKGVDSTLKIQPAKLEDSAVYLCASSADQRTNEQYFGPGTRLTVT.

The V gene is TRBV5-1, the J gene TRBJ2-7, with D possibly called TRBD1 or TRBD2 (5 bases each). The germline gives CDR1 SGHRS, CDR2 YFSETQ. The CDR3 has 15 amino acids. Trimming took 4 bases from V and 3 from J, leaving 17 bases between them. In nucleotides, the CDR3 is TGCGCCAGCAGCCCAGACAGCGGATACTTCTACGAGCAGTACTTC. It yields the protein CASSPDSGYFYEQYF. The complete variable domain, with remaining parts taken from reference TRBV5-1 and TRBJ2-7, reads KAGVTQTPRYLIKTRGQQVTLSCSPISGHRSVSWYQQTPGQGLQFLFEYFSETQRNKGNFPGRFSGRQFSNSRSEMNVSTLELGDSALYLCASSPDSGYFYEQYFGPGTRLTVT.

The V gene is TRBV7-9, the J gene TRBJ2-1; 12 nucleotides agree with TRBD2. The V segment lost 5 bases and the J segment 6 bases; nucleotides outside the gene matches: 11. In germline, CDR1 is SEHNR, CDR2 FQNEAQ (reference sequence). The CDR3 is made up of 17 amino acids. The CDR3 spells CASSPRLTSGRPNEQFF. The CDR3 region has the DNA TGTGCCAGCAGCCCGCGCCTCACTAGCGGGAGGCCCAATGAGCAGTTCTTC.

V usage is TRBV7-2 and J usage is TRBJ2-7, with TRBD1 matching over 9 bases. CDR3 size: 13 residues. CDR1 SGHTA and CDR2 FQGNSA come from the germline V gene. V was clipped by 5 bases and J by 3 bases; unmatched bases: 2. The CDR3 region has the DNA TGTGCCAGCAGCCCGGGACAGGGCTACGAGCAGTACTTC. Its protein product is CASSPGQGYEQYF.

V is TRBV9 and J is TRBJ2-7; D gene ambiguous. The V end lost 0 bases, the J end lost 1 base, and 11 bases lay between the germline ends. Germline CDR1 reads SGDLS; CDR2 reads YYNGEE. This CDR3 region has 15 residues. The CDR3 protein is CASSVDARRSYEQYF. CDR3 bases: TGTGCCAGCAGCGTAGATGCCCGTCGGTCCTACGAGCAGTACTTC. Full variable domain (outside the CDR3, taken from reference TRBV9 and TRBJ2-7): DSGVTQTPKHLITATGQRVTLRCSPRSGDLSVYWYQQSLDQGLQFLIQYYNGEERAKGNILERFSAQQFPDLHSELNLSSLELGDSALYFCASSVDARRSYEQYFGPGTRLTVT.

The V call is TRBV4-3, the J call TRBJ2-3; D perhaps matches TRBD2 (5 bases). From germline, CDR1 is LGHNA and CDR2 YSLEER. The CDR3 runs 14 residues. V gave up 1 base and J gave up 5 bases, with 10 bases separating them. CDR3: CASSQGTERDTQYF. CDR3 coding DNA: TGCGCCAGCAGCCAAGGGACTGAGAGAGATACGCAGTATTTT.

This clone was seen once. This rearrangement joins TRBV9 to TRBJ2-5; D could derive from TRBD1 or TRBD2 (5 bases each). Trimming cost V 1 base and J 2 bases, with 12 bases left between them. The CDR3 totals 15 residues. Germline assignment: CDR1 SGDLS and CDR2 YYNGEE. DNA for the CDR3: TGTGCCAGCAGCGTAAGGGGACGCCCACAAGAGACCCAGTACTTC. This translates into CASSVRGRPQETQYF. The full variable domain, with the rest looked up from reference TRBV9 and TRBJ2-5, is DSGVTQTPKHLITATGQRVTLRCSPRSGDLSVYWYQQSLDQGLQFLIQYYNGEERAKGNILERFSAQQFPDLHSELNLSSLELGDSALYFCASSVRGRPQETQYFGPGTRLLVL.

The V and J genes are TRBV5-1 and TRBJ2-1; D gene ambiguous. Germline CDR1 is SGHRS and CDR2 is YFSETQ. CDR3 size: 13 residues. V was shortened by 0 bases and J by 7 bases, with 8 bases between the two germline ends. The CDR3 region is CASSLAQSNEQFF. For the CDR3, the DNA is TGCGCCAGCAGCTTGGCACAGTCTAATGAGCAGTTCTTC.

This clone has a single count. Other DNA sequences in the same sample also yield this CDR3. The DNA for the CDR3 is TGCGCCAGCAGCTTGGGCCAAAACTATGGCTACACCTTC. Its protein product is CASSLGQNYGYTF. The V call is TRBV5-1, the J call TRBJ1-2, with unresolved D. The CDR3 covers 13 residues. The V end lost 0 bases, the J end lost 2 bases, and 5 bases lay between the germline ends. Germline loops: CDR1 SGHRS, CDR2 YFSETQ.

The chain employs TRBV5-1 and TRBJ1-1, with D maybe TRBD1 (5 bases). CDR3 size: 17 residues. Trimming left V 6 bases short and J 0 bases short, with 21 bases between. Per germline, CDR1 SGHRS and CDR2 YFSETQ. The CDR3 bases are TGCGCCAGCACCCCACGGGACGGTCAGCCTATGAACACTGAAGCTTTCTTT. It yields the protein CASTPRDGQPMNTEAFF. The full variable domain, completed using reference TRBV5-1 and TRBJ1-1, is KAGVTQTPRYLIKTRGQQVTLSCSPISGHRSVSWYQQTPGQGLQFLFEYFSETQRNKGNFPGRFSGRQFSNSRSEMNVSTLELGDSALYLCASTPRDGQPMNTEAFFGQGTRLTVV.

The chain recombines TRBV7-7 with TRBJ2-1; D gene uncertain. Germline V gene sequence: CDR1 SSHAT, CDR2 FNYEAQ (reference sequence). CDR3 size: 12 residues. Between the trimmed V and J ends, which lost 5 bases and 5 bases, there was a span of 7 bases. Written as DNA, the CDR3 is TGTGCCAGCAGCCCGCTCAACAATGAGCAGTTCTTC. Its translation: CASSPLNNEQFF.

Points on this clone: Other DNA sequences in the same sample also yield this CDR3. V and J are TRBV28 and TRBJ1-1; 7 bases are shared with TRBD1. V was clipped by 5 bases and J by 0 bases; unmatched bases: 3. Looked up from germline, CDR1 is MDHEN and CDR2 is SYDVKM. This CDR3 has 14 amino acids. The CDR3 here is CASSLTGLNTEAFF. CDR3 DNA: TGTGCCAGCAGTCTGACAGGGCTGAACACTGAAGCTTTCTTT. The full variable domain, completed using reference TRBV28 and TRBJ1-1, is DVKVTQSSRYLVKRTGEKVFLECVQDMDHENMFWYRQDPGLGLRLIYFSYDVKMKEKGDIPEGYSVSREKKERFSLILESASTNQTSMYLCASSLTGLNTEAFFGQGTRLTVV.

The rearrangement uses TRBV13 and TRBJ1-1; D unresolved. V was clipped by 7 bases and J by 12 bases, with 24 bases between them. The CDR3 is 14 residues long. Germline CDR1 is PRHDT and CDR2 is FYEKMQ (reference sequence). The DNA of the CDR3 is TGTGCCAGCATTCGCGGAGGCACCACCCTGAGGTCTTTCTTT. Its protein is CASIRGGTTLRSFF.

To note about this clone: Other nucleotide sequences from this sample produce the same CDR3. The CDR3 spells CASSIQGNYGYTF. The CDR3 DNA is TGTGCCAGTAGTATACAGGGTAACTATGGCTACACCTTC. The chain uses TRBV19 and TRBJ1-2; tentative D call: TRBD1 (5 bases). V lost 2 bases to trimming and J lost 1 base, with 5 bases between them. CDR3 length: 13 amino acids. Germline CDR1 and CDR2: LNHDA and SQIVND (reference sequence).

The CDR3: CASSSSGARETQYF. CDR3 bases: TGTGCCAGCAGCTCCTCCGGCGCCAGGGAGACCCAGTACTTC. The V call is TRBV11-2, the J call TRBJ2-5; D unclear. Germline lookup yields CDR1 SGHAT and CDR2 FQNNGV. The CDR3 runs to 14 residues. V was cut by 4 bases and J by 5 bases, with 14 bases left in between.

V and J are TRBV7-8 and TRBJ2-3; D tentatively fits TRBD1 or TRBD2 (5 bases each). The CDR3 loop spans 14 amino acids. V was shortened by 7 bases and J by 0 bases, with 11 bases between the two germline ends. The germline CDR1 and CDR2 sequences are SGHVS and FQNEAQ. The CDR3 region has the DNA TGTGCCAGCAAGCGCCGGGACAGCACAGATACGCAGTATTTT. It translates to CASKRRDSTDTQYF.

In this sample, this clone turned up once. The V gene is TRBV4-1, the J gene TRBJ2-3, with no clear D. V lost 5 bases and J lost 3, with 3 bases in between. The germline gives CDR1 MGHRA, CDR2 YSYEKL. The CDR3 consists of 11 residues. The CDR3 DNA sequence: TGCGCCAGCAGCAAAACAGATACGCAGTATTTT. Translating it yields CASSKTDTQYF.

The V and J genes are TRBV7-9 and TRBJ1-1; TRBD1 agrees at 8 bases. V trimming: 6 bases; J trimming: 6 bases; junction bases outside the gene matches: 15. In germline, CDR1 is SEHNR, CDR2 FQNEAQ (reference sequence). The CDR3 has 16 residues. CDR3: CASSKQGASLSAEAFF. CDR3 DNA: TGTGCCAGCAGTAAGCAGGGGGCGAGTCTTAGTGCTGAAGCTTTCTTT.

This chain's CDR3 is CASSSTGVDTEAFF. The DNA for the CDR3 is TGTGCCAGCAGCTCGACAGGGGTGGACACTGAAGCTTTCTTT. The gene calls are TRBV7-3 and TRBJ1-1; 8 nucleotides match TRBD1. This CDR3 comprises 14 residues. The germline V gene has CDR1 SGHTA and CDR2 FQGTGA. V gave up 4 bases and J gave up 3 bases; unmatched junction bases: 4.

In DNA, the CDR3 is TGTGCCACCAGCAGAGATCTAGCGACGAACACCGGGGAGCTGTTTTTT. This codes for CATSRDLATNTGELFF. The rearrangement joins TRBV15 to TRBJ2-2; tentatively, D is TRBD2 (6 bases). This CDR3 has 16 residues. Looked up from germline, CDR1 is LNHNV and CDR2 is YYDKDF (reference sequence). Between the trimmed V and J ends, which lost 0 bases and 0 bases, there was a span of 8 bases.

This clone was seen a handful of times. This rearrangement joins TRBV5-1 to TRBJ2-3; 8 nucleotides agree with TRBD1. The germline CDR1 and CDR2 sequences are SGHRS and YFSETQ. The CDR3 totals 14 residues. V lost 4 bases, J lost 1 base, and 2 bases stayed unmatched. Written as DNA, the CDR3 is TGCGCCAGCAGCCAGACAGGGGGCACAGATACGCAGTATTTT. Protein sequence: CASSQTGGTDTQYF.